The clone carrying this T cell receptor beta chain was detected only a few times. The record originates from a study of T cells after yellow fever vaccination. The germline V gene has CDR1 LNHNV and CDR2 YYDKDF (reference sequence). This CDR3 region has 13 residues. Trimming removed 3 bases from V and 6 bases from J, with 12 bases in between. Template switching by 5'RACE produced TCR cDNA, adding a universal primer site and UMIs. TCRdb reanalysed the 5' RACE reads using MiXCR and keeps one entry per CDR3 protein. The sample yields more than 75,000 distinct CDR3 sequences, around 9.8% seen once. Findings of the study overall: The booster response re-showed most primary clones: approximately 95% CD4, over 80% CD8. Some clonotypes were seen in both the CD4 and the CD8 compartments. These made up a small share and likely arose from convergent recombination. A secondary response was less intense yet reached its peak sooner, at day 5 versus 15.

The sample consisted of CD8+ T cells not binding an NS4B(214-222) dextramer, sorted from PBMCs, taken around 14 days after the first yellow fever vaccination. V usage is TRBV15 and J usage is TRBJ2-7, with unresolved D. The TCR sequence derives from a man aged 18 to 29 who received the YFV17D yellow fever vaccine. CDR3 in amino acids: CATSSRRLREQYF. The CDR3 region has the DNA TGTGCCACCAGCAGCCGAAGGTTGCGCGAGCAGTACTTC.